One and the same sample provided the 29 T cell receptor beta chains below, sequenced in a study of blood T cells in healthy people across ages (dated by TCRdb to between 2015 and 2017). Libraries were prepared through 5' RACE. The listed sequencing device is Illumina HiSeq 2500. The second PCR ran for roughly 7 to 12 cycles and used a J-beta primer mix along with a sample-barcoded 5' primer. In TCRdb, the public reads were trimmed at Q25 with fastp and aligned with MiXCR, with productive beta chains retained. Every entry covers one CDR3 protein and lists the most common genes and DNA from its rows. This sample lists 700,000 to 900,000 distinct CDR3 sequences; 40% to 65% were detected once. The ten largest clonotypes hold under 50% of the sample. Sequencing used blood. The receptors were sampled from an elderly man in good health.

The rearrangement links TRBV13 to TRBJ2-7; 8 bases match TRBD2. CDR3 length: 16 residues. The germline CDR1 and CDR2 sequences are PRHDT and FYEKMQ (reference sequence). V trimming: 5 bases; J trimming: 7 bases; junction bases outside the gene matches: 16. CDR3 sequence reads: CASSPYSGGGRWEQYF. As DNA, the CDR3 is TGTGCCAGCAGCCCGTACAGCGGGGGTGGCCGTTGGGAGCAGTACTTC.

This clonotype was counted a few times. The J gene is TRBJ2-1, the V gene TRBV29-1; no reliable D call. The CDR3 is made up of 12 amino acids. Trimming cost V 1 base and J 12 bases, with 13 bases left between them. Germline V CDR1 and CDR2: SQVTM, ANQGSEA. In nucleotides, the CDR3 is TGCAGCGTTGAAGTCCTAGGATTTAGGCAGTTCTTC. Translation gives CSVEVLGFRQFF.

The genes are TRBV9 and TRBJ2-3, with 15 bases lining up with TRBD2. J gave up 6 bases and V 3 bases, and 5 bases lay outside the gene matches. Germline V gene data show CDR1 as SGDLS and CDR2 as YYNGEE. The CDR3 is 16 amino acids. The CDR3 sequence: CASSGSGLAGGDTQYF. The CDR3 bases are TGTGCCAGCAGCGGGTCTGGACTAGCGGGAGGGGATACGCAGTATTTT.

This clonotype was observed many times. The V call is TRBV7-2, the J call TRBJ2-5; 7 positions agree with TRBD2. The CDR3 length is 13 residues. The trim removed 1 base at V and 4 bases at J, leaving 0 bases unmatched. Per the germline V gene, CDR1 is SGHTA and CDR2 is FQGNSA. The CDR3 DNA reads TGTGCCAGCAGCTTAGAGCGGGGAGAGACCCAGTACTTC. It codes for CASSLERGETQYF. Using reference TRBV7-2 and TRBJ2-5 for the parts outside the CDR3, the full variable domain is GAGVSQSPSNKVTEKGKDVELRCDPISGHTALYWYRQSLGQGLEFLIYFQGNSAPDKSGLPSDRFSAERTGGSVSTLTIQRTQQEDSAVYLCASSLERGETQYFGPGTRLLVL.

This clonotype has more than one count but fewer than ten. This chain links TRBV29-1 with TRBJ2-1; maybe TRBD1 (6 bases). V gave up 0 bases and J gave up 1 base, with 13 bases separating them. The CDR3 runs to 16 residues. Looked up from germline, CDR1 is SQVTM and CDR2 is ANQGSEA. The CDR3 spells CSVEDLGAHSYNEQFF. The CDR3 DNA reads TGCAGCGTTGAAGATTTGGGGGCCCATTCCTACAATGAGCAGTTCTTC.

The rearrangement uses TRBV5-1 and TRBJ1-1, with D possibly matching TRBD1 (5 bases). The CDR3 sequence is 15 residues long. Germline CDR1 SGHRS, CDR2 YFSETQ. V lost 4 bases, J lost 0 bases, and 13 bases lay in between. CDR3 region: CASSPDGRVNTEAFF. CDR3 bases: TGCGCCAGCAGCCCGGACGGCAGGGTGAACACTGAAGCTTTCTTT.

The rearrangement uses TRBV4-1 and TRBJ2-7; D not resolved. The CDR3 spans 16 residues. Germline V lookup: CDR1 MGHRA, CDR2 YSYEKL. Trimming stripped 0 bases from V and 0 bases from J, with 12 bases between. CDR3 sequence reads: CASSQEMSSSSYEQYF. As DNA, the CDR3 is TGCGCCAGCAGCCAAGAGATGAGCTCAAGCTCCTACGAGCAGTACTTC.

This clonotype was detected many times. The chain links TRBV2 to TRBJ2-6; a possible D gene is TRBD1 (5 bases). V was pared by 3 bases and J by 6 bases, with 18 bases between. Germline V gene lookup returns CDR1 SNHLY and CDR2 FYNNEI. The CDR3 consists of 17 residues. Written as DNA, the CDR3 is TGTGCCAGCAGTGAGAGCTCCGCAAAAGGGGTGGCCAACGTCCTGACTTTC. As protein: CASSESSAKGVANVLTF. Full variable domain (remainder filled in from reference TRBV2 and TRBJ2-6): EPEVTQTPSHQVTQMGQEVILRCVPISNHLYFYWYRQILGQKVEFLVSFYNNEISEKSEIFDDQFSVERPDGSNFTLKIRSTKLEDSAMYFCASSESSAKGVANVLTFGAGSRLTVL.

CDR3 region: CASSYSEGGSGGYAYF. The DNA of the CDR3 is TGTGCCAGCAGTTACTCAGAAGGCGGGAGTGGCGGATACGCGTATTTT. The chain employs TRBV6-6 and TRBJ2-3; 7 nucleotides match TRBD2. The ends lost 0 bases at V and 14 bases at J; junction bases unmatched: 17. The CDR3 contains 16 residues. Germline V CDR1 and CDR2: MNHNY, SVGAGI (reference sequence).

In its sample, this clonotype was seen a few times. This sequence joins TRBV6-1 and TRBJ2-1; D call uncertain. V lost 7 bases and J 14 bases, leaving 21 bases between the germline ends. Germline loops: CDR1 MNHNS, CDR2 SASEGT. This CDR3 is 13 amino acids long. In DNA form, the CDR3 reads TGTGCCAGCACCACAAGGGTGGTTTGGATGAAGTTCTTC. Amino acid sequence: CASTTRVVWMKFF.

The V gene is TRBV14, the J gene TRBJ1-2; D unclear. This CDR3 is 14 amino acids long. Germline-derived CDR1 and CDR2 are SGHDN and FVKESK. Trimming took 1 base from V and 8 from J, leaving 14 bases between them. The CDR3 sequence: CASSQGGFKGGYTF. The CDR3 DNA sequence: TGTGCCAGCAGCCAAGGAGGTTTTAAGGGCGGCTACACCTTC.

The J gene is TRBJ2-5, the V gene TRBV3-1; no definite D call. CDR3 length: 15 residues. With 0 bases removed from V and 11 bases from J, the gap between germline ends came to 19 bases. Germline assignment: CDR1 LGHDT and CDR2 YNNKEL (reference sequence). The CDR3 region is CASSQDGVVTNEQYF. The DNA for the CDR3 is TGTGCCAGCAGCCAAGATGGTGTAGTTACAAATGAGCAGTACTTC.

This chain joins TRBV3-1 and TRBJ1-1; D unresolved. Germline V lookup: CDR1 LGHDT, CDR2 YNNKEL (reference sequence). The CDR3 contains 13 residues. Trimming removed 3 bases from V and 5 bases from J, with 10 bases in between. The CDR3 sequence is CASSHLAGTEAFF. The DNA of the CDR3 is TGTGCCAGCAGCCACCTAGCGGGGACTGAAGCTTTCTTT.

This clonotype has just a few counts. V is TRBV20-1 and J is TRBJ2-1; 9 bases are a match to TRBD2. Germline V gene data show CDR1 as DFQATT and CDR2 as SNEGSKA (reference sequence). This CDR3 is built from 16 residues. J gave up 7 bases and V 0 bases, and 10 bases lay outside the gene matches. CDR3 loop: CSARDQGGRARNEQFF. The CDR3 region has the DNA TGCAGTGCTAGAGATCAAGGCGGGAGGGCACGGAATGAGCAGTTCTTC.

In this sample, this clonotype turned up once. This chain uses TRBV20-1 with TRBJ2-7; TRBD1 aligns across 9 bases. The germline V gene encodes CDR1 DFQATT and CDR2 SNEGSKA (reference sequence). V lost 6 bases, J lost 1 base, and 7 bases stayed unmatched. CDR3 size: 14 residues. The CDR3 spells CSAELGTGSYEQYF. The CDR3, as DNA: TGCAGTGCCGAACTCGGGACAGGGTCCTACGAGCAGTACTTC.

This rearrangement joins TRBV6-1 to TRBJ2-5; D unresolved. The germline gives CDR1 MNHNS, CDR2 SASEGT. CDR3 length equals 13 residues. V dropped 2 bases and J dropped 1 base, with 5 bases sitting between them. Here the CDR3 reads CASSEQTQETQYF. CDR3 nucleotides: TGTGCCAGCAGTGAACAGACCCAAGAGACCCAGTACTTC.

CDR3 sequence: CASGPIRGGSLDEQFF. The CDR3 DNA reads as TGTGCTAGTGGTCCCATCAGGGGGGGGAGTCTCGATGAGCAGTTCTTC. The chain has TRBV12-5 and TRBJ2-1, with D perhaps assigned TRBD1 or TRBD2 (7 bases each). This CDR3 has 16 amino acids. Between the trimmed V and J ends, which lost 5 bases and 8 bases, there was a span of 22 bases. CDR1 and CDR2 (germline): LGHNT, FRNRAP.

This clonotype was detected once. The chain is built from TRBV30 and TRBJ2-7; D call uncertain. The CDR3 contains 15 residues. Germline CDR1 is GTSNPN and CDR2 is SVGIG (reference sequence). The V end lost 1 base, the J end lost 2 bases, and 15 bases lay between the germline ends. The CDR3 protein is CAWSGLAGAAYEQYF. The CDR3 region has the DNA TGTGCCTGGAGTGGACTGGCAGGAGCCGCCTACGAGCAGTACTTC.

For the CDR3, the DNA is TGTGCCAGCAACTACAGCCCCGCGGGCGAGCAGTACTTC. It specifies CASNYSPAGEQYF. V gene TRBV27 combines with J gene TRBJ2-7, with D maybe TRBD2 (5 bases). V was shortened by 7 bases and J by 6 bases, with 16 bases between the two germline ends. The CDR3 has 13 residues. Germline CDR1 MNHEY, CDR2 SMNVEV (reference sequence).

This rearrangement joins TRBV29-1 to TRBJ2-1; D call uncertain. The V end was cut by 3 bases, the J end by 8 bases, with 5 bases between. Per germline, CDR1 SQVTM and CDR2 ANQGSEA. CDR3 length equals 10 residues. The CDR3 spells CSVEVHEQFF. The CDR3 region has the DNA TGCAGCGTTGAGGTGCATGAGCAGTTCTTC.

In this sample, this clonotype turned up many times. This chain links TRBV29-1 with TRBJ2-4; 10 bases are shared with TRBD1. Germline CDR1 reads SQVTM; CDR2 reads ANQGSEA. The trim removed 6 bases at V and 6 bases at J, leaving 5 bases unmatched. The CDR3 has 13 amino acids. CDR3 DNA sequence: TGCAGCGTAGGACAGGGGGTCCCAAACATTCAGTACTTC. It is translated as CSVGQGVPNIQYF.

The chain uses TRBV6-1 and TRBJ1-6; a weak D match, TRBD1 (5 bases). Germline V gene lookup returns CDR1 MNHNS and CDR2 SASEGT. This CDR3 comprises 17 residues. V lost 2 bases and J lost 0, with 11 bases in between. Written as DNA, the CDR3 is TGTGCCAGCAGTGAACGGGGACGGAGCTCCTATAATTCACCCCTCCACTTT. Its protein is CASSERGRSSYNSPLHF.

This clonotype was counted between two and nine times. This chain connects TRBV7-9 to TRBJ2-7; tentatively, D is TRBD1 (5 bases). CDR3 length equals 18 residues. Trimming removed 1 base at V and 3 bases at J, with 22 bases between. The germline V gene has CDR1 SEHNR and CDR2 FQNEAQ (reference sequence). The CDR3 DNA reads TGTGCCAGCAGCTTAGTATTGCCGGGCGACAGATGGGGCTACGAGCAGTACTTC. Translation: CASSLVLPGDRWGYEQYF.

DNA of the CDR3: TGTGCCAGCAGTTTGGCTAGCGGGAGGGCCTGGGAGCAGTACTTC. Its translation: CASSLASGRAWEQYF. This chain uses TRBV28 with TRBJ2-7; 12 bases match TRBD2. CDR3 size: 15 residues. Unmatched junction bases numbered 7, after V lost 3 bases and J lost 7 bases. Germline loops: CDR1 MDHEN, CDR2 SYDVKM.

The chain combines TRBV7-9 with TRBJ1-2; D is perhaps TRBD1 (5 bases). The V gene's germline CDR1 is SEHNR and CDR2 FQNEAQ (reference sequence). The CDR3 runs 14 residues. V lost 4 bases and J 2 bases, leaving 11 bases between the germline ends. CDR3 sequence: CASSSWGDNYGYTF. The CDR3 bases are TGTGCCAGCAGCTCCTGGGGGGACAACTATGGCTACACCTTC.

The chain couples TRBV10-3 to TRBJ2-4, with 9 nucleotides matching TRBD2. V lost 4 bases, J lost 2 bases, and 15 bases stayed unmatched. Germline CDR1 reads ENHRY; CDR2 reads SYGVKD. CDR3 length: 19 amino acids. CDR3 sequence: CAISGRDWREGRPKNIQYF. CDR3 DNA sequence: TGTGCCATCAGTGGAAGGGATTGGCGGGAGGGCCGTCCCAAAAACATTCAGTACTTC.

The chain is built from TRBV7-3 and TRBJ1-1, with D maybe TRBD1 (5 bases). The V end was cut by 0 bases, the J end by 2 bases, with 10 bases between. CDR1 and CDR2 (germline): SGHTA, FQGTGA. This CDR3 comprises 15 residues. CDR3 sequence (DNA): TGTGCCAGCAGCTTAACCAGGGTAACTAACACTGAAGCTTTCTTT. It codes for CASSLTRVTNTEAFF.

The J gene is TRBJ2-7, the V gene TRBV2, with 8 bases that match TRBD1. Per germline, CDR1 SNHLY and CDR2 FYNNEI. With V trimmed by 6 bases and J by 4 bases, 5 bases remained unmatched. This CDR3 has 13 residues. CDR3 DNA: TGTGCCAGCAGGCCGGGACAGGCTTACGAGCAGTACTTC. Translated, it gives CASRPGQAYEQYF.

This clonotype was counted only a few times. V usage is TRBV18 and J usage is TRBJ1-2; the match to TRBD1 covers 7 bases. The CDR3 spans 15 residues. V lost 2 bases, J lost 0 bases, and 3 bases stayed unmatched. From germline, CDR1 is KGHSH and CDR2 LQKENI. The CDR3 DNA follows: TGTGCCAGCTCACCAGGGCAGGGGGCTAACTATGGCTACACCTTC. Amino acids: CASSPGQGANYGYTF.